The 2 T cell receptor beta chains given below trace back to one sample, sequenced in a study of OX40 agonist ivuxolimab in advanced cancers. The data were produced by immunoSEQ multiplex PCR, yet TCRdb's version contains in-frame clones alone and is incomplete. The sample holds fewer than 45,000 clones; more than 80% are singletons and the top ten take around 17%. Source: CD4+ or CD8+ T cells sorted from blood, taken in a trial of the OX40 agonist ivuxolimab. The receptors stem from an adult with an advanced solid tumor such as melanoma, head and neck, liver or kidney cancer.

The rearrangement uses TRBV9 and TRBJ1-1; 7 bases are shared with TRBD1. V was pared by 2 bases and J by 4 bases, with 5 bases of the junction left unmatched. The length of the CDR3 is 14 residues. Germline values: CDR1 SGDLS, CDR2 YYNGEE. The DNA of the CDR3 is TGTGCCAGCAGCGTGGACAGGCCTGGCACTGAAGCTTTCTTT. It codes for CASSVDRPGTEAFF.

The CDR3 DNA reads TGCGCCAGCAGTGATCAGACAGGTTATGGCTACACCTTC. This translates into CASSDQTGYGYTF. The chain uses TRBV10-2 and TRBJ1-2, with a possible D match to TRBD1 (6 bases). Trimming stripped 3 bases from V and 5 bases from J, with 10 bases between. CDR1 is WSHSY and CDR2 is SAAADI in the germline V gene. The CDR3 has 13 residues.